Included here is one TCR beta chain sequence, with context. This sample was included in a study of blood T cell repertoires in COVID-19. The assay was immunoSEQ multiplex PCR, and TCRdb's table has in-frame clones only and misses some. The sample lists around 260,000 clones, roughly 90% seen once, with around 2% in the top ten. The CDR3 has 15 residues. The ends lost 6 bases at V and 6 bases at J; junction bases unmatched: 9. The V gene's germline CDR1 is MNHNY and CDR2 SVGAGI (reference sequence). The rearrangement uses TRBV6-6 and TRBJ1-4; TRBD1 matches at 8 bases. Sequencing was carried out using peripheral blood. The origin of this receptor is a woman in her twenties or thirties with COVID-19, enrolled during active disease. CDR3 bases: TGTGCCAGCAGCCCCAATACAGGGGGGGATGAAAAACTGTTTTTT. Its protein is CASSPNTGGDEKLFF.